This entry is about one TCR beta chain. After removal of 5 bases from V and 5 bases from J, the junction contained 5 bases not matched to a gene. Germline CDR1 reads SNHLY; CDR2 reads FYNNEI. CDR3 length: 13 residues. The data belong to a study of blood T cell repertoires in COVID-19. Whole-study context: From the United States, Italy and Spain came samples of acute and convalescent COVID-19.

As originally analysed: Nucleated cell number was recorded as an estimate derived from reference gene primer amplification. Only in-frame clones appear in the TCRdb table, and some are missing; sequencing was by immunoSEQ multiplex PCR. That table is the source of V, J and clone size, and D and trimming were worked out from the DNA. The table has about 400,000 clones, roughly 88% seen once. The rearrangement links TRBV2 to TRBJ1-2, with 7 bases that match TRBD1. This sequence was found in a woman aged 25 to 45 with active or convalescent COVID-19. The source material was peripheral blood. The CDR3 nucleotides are TGTGCCAGCAGTCTTCAGGGGGAATATGGCTACACCTTC. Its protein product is CASSLQGEYGYTF.